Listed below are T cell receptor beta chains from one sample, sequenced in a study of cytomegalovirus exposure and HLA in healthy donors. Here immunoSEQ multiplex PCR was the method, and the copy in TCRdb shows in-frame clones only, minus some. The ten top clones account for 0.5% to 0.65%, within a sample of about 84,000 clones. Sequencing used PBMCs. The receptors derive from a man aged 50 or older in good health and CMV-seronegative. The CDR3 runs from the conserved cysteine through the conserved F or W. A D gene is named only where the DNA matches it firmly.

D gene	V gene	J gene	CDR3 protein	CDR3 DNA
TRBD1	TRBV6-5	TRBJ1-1	CASRQGGMNTEAFF	TGTGCCAGTCGACAGGGGGGGATGAACACTGAAGCTTTCTTT
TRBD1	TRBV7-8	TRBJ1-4	CASSWGTGSGNEKLFF	TGTGCCAGCAGCTGGGGGACAGGCTCGGGTAATGAAAAACTGTTTTTT
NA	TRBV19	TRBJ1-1	CASSIWGRNTEAFF	TGTGCCAGTAGTATTTGGGGGCGTAACACTGAAGCTTTCTTT
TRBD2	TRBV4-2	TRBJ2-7	CASSPEAGDFSYEQYF	TGTGCCAGCAGCCCCGAAGCGGGGGACTTCTCCTACGAGCAGTACTTC
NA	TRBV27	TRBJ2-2	CASTPLYANTGELFF	TGTGCCAGCACTCCTTTGTATGCGAACACCGGGGAGCTGTTTTTT
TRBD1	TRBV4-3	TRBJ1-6	CASSHRQGSSPLHF	TGCGCCAGCAGCCACCGACAGGGGAGTTCACCCCTCCACTTT
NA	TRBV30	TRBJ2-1	CAWSGQGLEQFF	TGTGCCTGGAGTGGACAGGGACTCGAGCAGTTCTTC
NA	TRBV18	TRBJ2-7	CASSPLPGTKNNEQYF	TGTGCCAGCTCACCCCTACCGGGAACCAAAAATAACGAGCAGTACTTC
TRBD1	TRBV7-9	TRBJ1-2	CASSLALTGGDGYTF	TGTGCCAGCAGCTTAGCCCTGACAGGGGGGGATGGCTACACCTTC
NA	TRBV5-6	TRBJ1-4	CASSLGSSFNEKLFF	TGTGCCAGCAGCTTGGGGTCCAGTTTTAATGAAAAACTGTTTTTT
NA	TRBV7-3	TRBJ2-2	CASSSDSNTGELFF	TGTGCCAGCAGCTCGGACAGCAACACCGGGGAGCTGTTTTTT
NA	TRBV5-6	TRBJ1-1	CASNSQGNTEAFF	TGTGCCAGCAACTCACAGGGAAACACTGAAGCTTTCTTT
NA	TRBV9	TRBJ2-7	CASSQAPSLRTQDYEQYF	TGTGCCAGCAGCCAGGCCCCTTCGCTAAGAACTCAAGATTACGAGCAGTACTTC
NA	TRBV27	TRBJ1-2	CASWAAYYGYTF	TGTGCCAGCTGGGCCGCTTACTATGGCTACACCTTC
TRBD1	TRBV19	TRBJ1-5	CATKDRGRQPQHF	TGTGCCACCAAAGACAGGGGGCGTCAGCCCCAGCATTTT
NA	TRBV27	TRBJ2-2	CASSLAGDTNTGELFF	TGTGCCAGCAGTTTAGCGGGGGACACGAACACCGGGGAGCTGTTTTTT
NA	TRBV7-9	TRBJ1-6	CASSLWDITSPLHF	TGTGCCAGCAGCCTGTGGGACATTACTTCACCCCTCCACTTT
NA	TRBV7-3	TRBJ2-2	CASSLSGPNTGELFF	TGTGCCAGCAGCTTATCAGGGCCGAACACCGGGGAGCTGTTTTTT
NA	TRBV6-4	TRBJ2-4	CASSVWERWAKNIQYF	TGTGCCAGCAGTGTTTGGGAGAGGTGGGCCAAAAACATTCAGTACTTC
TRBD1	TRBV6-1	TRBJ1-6	CASTYDRANSPLHF	TGTGCCAGCACTTATGACAGGGCTAATTCACCCCTCCACTTT
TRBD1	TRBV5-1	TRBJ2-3	CASSLERGLWDTQYF	TGCGCCAGCAGCTTGGAAAGGGGGCTTTGGGATACGCAGTATTTT
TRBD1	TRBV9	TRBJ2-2	CASSPGDRYTGELFF	TGTGCCAGCAGCCCAGGGGACAGATACACCGGGGAGCTGTTTTTT
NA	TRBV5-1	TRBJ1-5	CASSLGQSSNQPQHF	TGCGCCAGCAGCTTGGGACAGTCTAGCAATCAGCCCCAGCATTTT
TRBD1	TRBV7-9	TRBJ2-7	CASSNNRGGNEQYF	TGTGCCAGCAGCAACAACAGGGGTGGGAACGAGCAGTACTTC
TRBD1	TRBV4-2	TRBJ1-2	CASSQGQGANYGYTF	TGTGCCAGCAGCCAGGGACAGGGGGCGAACTATGGCTACACCTTC
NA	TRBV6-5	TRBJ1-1	CASYLGSIMNTEAFF	TGTGCCAGCTATCTGGGCAGTATAATGAACACTGAAGCTTTCTTT
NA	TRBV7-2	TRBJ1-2	CASSLQNSYGYTF	TGTGCCAGCAGCTTACAGAACAGCTATGGCTACACCTTC
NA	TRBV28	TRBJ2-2	CASSLGGANTGELFF	TGTGCCAGCAGCCTTGGCGGGGCGAACACCGGGGAGCTGTTTTTT